This T cell receptor beta chain was identified during a study of cytomegalovirus exposure and HLA in healthy donors. Unmatched junction bases numbered 5, after V lost 3 bases and J lost 3 bases. CDR3 length equals 14 residues. Germline V gene data show CDR1 as SGHDT and CDR2 as YYEEEE. The study ran its PCR with 60 Vbeta and 13 Jbeta primers. The assay was immunoSEQ multiplex PCR, and TCRdb's table has in-frame clones only and misses some. The data contain about 140,000 clones, almost 85% of them singletons. The TCR originated in a man aged 30 to 39 in good health and CMV-seropositive. The chain couples TRBV5-6 to TRBJ1-2, with TRBD1 matching 7 bases. The sequenced sample consisted of PBMCs. In nucleotides, the CDR3 is TGTGCCAGCAGCTCTAGACAGGGCGACTATGGCTACACCTTC. It encodes CASSSRQGDYGYTF.